The rows below give T cell receptor beta chains drawn from one sample of a study of CD8+ T cells in alopecia areata. The repertoire was sequenced with immunoSEQ multiplex PCR; TCRdb's copy has only in-frame clones and lacks some. The data contain 110,000 to 150,000 clones, roughly 58% of them singletons. The specimen sequenced was CD8+ T cells sorted from blood. These receptors came from a human donor in good health. The CDR3 runs from the conserved cysteine through the conserved F or W. D genes are given only for firm matches. Size values are once, few and many counts, or a class for expanded clones, and some rows have none.

DNA: TGTGCCAGCAGTCGGACAGTGAGCTCCTACAATGAGCAGTTCTTC
CDR3: CASSRTVSSYNEQFF
D: .
V: TRBV27
J: TRBJ2-1
size: .

DNA: TGTGCCATCACCGCTGGTTTCAGCGGGAGGACAAGGCTTACCGGGGAGCTGTTTTTT
CDR3: CAITAGFSGRTRLTGELFF
D: TRBD2
V: TRBV10-3
J: TRBJ2-2
size: few

DNA: TGCAGCGTTCGGGGGGCTGAGCAGTTCTTC
CDR3: CSVRGAEQFF
D: .
V: TRBV29-1
J: TRBJ2-1
size: .

DNA: TGCGCCAGCAGCCAAGAGGGCAGGGCCTACGAGCAGTACTTC
CDR3: CASSQEGRAYEQYF
D: .
V: TRBV4-1
J: TRBJ2-7
size: .

DNA: TGCGCCAGCAGCTTGGAAGGGTCCCACGAGCAGTACTTC
CDR3: CASSLEGSHEQYF
D: .
V: TRBV5-1
J: TRBJ2-7
size: .

DNA: TGCAGCGTCATCACAGGGCCGGAGAGCAATGAGCAGTTCTTC
CDR3: CSVITGPESNEQFF
D: .
V: TRBV29-1
J: TRBJ2-1
size: few

DNA: TGTGCCAGCAGCCTGGGGGAGTACGAGCAGTACTTC
CDR3: CASSLGEYEQYF
D: .
V: TRBV2
J: TRBJ2-7
size: .

DNA: TGTGCCAGCAGCGGAACGACAGCACTGAACACTGAAGCTTTCTTT
CDR3: CASSGTTALNTEAFF
D: .
V: TRBV9
J: TRBJ1-1
size: .

DNA: TGTGCCATCACCGATCCCGGGACAACAACCTACGAGCAGTACTTC
CDR3: CAITDPGTTTYEQYF
D: .
V: TRBV10-3
J: TRBJ2-7
size: .

DNA: TGTGCCAGCAGCTCGGACAGGAACTCCTACAATGAGCAGTTCTTC
CDR3: CASSSDRNSYNEQFF
D: TRBD1
V: TRBV7-9
J: TRBJ2-1
size: .

DNA: TGTGCCAGCACCCCAAGTAGGGGGTCTGGGGCCAACGTCCTGACTTTC
CDR3: CASTPSRGSGANVLTF
D: .
V: TRBV13
J: TRBJ2-6
size: .

DNA: TGTGCCAGCAGCATCCGGGACGTCAGCTCCTACGAGCAGTACTTC
CDR3: CASSIRDVSSYEQYF
D: .
V: TRBV7-2
J: TRBJ2-7
size: .

DNA: TGCGCCAGCAGCCGCCGACTAGCGGGAGAGGAGACCCAGTACTTC
CDR3: CASSRRLAGEETQYF
D: TRBD2
V: TRBV4-1
J: TRBJ2-5
size: .

DNA: TGTGCCAGCAGCTTGGGAGCCTACGAGCAGTACTTC
CDR3: CASSLGAYEQYF
D: .
V: TRBV11-2
J: TRBJ2-7
size: .

DNA: TGTGCCAGCAGTTTACTGTCCTACGAGCAGTACTTC
CDR3: CASSLLSYEQYF
D: .
V: TRBV28
J: TRBJ2-7
size: .

DNA: TGCAGCGTTGAGCGAGTGCGCACAGATACGCAGTATTTT
CDR3: CSVERVRTDTQYF
D: .
V: TRBV29-1
J: TRBJ2-3
size: .

DNA: TGCGCCAGCAGCTTAGCGGGGAGCCACAATGAGCAGTTCTTC
CDR3: CASSLAGSHNEQFF
D: TRBD2
V: TRBV5-1
J: TRBJ2-1
size: .

DNA: TGCGCCAGCAGCCAACTTCAGGGGTCCAAAAACATTCAGTACTTC
CDR3: CASSQLQGSKNIQYF
D: .
V: TRBV4-1
J: TRBJ2-4
size: .

DNA: TGTGCCAGCAGCGAGACTACTCAGGGGAACACTGAAGCTTTCTTT
CDR3: CASSETTQGNTEAFF
D: .
V: TRBV9
J: TRBJ1-1
size: .

DNA: TGTGCCAGCAGTGATCGGGGACCGATCTACGAGCAGTACTTC
CDR3: CASSDRGPIYEQYF
D: .
V: TRBV2
J: TRBJ2-7
size: .

DNA: TGTGCCAGTAGTCCCCTAGGGGGCACAGATACGCAGTATTTT
CDR3: CASSPLGGTDTQYF
D: .
V: TRBV19
J: TRBJ2-3
size: .

DNA: TGTGCCAGCAGCTTAGGAGGACGCGGGGGCTACACCTTC
CDR3: CASSLGGRGGYTF
D: .
V: TRBV7-8
J: TRBJ1-2
size: once

DNA: TGTGCCAGCAGCGACGAAGCGGGACCCTACAATGAGCAGTTCTTC
CDR3: CASSDEAGPYNEQFF
D: TRBD2
V: TRBV11-2
J: TRBJ2-1
size: few

DNA: TGCAGCGGACTAAAAGCTTACGAGCAGTACTTC
CDR3: CSGLKAYEQYF
D: .
V: TRBV20-1
J: TRBJ2-7
size: .

DNA: TGCAGCGTCACCCGGAGGGGATTGAGGCAGTTCTTC
CDR3: CSVTRRGLRQFF
D: .
V: TRBV29-1
J: TRBJ2-1
size: .

DNA: TGTGCCAGCACACTCAGAGGATTCCAAGAGACCCAGTACTTC
CDR3: CASTLRGFQETQYF
D: .
V: TRBV28
J: TRBJ2-5
size: .

DNA: TGTGCCAGCAGGGACCTGCGGGGCTTGGGGCAGTACTTC
CDR3: CASRDLRGLGQYF
D: .
V: TRBV6-5
J: TRBJ2-7
size: .

DNA: TGTGCCAGCAGCCAAGAGAGGTACACTGAAGCTTTCTTT
CDR3: CASSQERYTEAFF
D: .
V: TRBV14
J: TRBJ1-1
size: .

DNA: TGCAGTGCTAGAGTGAGGGGCAAGCAGTTCTTC
CDR3: CSARVRGKQFF
D: .
V: TRBV20-1
J: TRBJ2-1
size: .